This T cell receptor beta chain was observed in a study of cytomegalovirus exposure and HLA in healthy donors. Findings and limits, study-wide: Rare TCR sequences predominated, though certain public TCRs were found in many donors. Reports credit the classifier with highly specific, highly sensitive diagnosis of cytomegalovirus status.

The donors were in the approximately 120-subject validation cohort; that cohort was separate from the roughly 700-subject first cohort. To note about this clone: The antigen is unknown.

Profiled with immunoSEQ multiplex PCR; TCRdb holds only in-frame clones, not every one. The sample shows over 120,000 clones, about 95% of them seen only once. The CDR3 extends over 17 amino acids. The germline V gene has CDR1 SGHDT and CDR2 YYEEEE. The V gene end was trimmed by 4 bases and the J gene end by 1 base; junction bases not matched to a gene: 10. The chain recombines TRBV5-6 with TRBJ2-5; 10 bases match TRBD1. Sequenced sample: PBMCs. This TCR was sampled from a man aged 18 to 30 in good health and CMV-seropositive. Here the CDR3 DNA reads TGTGCCAGCAGCCACAACTGGGACAGGGGCCCCCAAGAGACCCAGTACTTC. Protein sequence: CASSHNWDRGPQETQYF.